These 29 T cell receptor beta chains were sequenced from one sample in a study of spatial heterogeneity in lung cancer (dated by TCRdb to between 2019 and 2020). The library was obtained by 5' RACE. Sequencing was carried out with a NextSeq 500. TCRdb reprocessing: public reads trimmed at Q25 with fastp, clones called with MiXCR, in-frame beta chains kept. Entries are consolidated by CDR3 protein sequence, retaining the most common genes and DNA. The sample data list thousands of distinct CDR3 sequences, and approximately 4.5% of these were observed just once. The ten largest clones represent 28% of the sample. What this sample's time point label stands for: sample taken at primary tumor resection. Whole RNA extracted from tumor and nontumor lung tissue, or from cryopreserved PBMC samples, was used for TCR sequencing without cell sorting. Sequencing was performed on normal lung tissue next to the tumor, taken at surgery. The receptors were sampled from a female donor with early-stage non-small cell lung cancer.

This clonotype has at least ten counts. The chain couples TRBV4-1 to TRBJ2-1; 11 bases match TRBD2. The CDR3 runs to 14 residues. The junction had 1 base not matched to a gene; V was cut back by 2 bases and J by 7 bases. Germline V gene sequence: CDR1 MGHRA, CDR2 YSYEKL. The CDR3 nucleotides are TGCGCCAGCAGCCAACGACTAGCGGGAAATGAGCAGTTCTTC. Amino acids: CASSQRLAGNEQFF.

This clonotype showed up many times. CDR3 nucleotides: TGTGCCAGCAGCTTGGGACCCCGCTATGGCTACACCTTC. It codes for CASSLGPRYGYTF. V is TRBV7-3 and J is TRBJ1-2, with a tentative D call TRBD1 (5 bases). Germline-derived CDR1 and CDR2 are SGHTA and FQGTGA. V was cut by 3 bases and J by 4 bases, with 9 bases left in between. This CDR3 contains 13 residues.

The V and J genes are TRBV20-1 and TRBJ2-3, with 10 bases lining up with TRBD1. With 6 bases clipped from V and 4 bases from J, the junction kept 4 bases outside the gene matches. Germline CDR1 reads DFQATT; CDR2 reads SNEGSKA (reference sequence). The CDR3 has 13 residues. CDR3 sequence reads: CSAGQGMADTQYF. The CDR3 DNA reads TGCAGTGCGGGACAGGGGATGGCAGATACGCAGTATTTT.

This clonotype was detected many times. The chain employs TRBV7-8 and TRBJ2-3; 9 bases align to TRBD1. The CDR3 loop spans 16 amino acids. CDR1 and CDR2 from the germline V gene are SGHVS and FQNEAQ. The V gene end was trimmed by 0 bases and the J gene end by 3 bases; junction bases not matched to a gene: 4. The CDR3 is CASSLAGQGVTDTQYF. For the CDR3, the DNA is TGTGCCAGCAGCTTAGCGGGACAGGGTGTAACAGATACGCAGTATTTT.

Sample share makes this clonotype medium-sized (0.01 to 0.1%). This rearrangement joins TRBV7-2 to TRBJ2-3; 7 bases match TRBD2. CDR3 length: 16 residues. CDR1 is SGHTA, CDR2 FQGNSA, per germline. Trimming cost V 5 bases and J 1 base; bases outside gene matches: 9. Here the CDR3 reads CASSPRGSRRTDTQYF. The CDR3 nucleotides read TGTGCCAGCAGCCCGCGGGGGAGTCGCCGCACAGATACGCAGTATTTT.

This clonotype is medium-sized (0.01 to 0.1%) in the sample. The chain links TRBV2 to TRBJ2-2, with D perhaps given as TRBD1 or TRBD2 (5 bases each). This CDR3 is built from 14 residues. Trimming stripped 3 bases from V and 7 bases from J, with 12 bases between. Germline lookup yields CDR1 SNHLY and CDR2 FYNNEI. The DNA of the CDR3 is TGTGCCAGCAGTGATGGTCCAGGGAGCGGGGAGCTGTTTTTT. This gives the protein CASSDGPGSGELFF.

The table lists this clonotype with many counts. The rearrangement uses TRBV2 and TRBJ2-4; TRBD1 matches 9 bases. V trimming: 7 bases; J trimming: 5 bases; junction bases outside the gene matches: 6. CDR3 size: 14 residues. CDR1 is SNHLY and CDR2 is FYNNEI in the germline V gene. The CDR3 DNA follows: TGTGCCAGCAATGGCTGGACAGGGGAAAACATTCAGTACTTC. Translating it yields CASNGWTGENIQYF.

By frequency in the sample, this clonotype is medium-sized. The J gene is TRBJ1-2, the V gene TRBV10-3; no reliable D call. CDR1 is ENHRY and CDR2 is SYGVKD in the germline V gene. V was shortened by 0 bases and J by 4 bases, with 12 bases between the two germline ends. The CDR3 sequence is 15 residues long. The CDR3 sequence is CAISESPEGGYGYTF. In nucleotides, the CDR3 is TGTGCCATCAGTGAGTCGCCAGAGGGAGGCTATGGCTACACCTTC.

In its sample, this clonotype ranks as medium-sized. The chain uses TRBV20-1 and TRBJ1-5; TRBD1 might be the D (6 bases). Per the germline V gene, CDR1 is DFQATT and CDR2 is SNEGSKA (reference sequence). The CDR3 is 14 amino acids. V was shortened by 2 bases and J by 6 bases, with 14 bases between the two germline ends. CDR3 protein: CSARPAGEGQPQHF. The CDR3 bases are TGCAGTGCTAGACCCGCAGGGGAGGGTCAGCCCCAGCATTTT.

Within the sample, this clonotype is medium-sized. The chain carries TRBV4-1 and TRBJ1-1, with D perhaps matching TRBD1 (5 bases). V was pared by 0 bases and J by 7 bases, with 18 bases between. This CDR3 region has 16 residues. Germline CDR1 and CDR2: MGHRA and YSYEKL. In DNA form, the CDR3 reads TGCGCCAGCAGCCAAGACCCTCTGACAGCTATGATTGAAGCTTTCTTT. It codes for CASSQDPLTAMIEAFF.

By share of the sample, this clonotype is medium-sized. The chain couples TRBV6-2 or TRBV6-3 to TRBJ1-1; no definite D call. Germline CDR1 reads MNHEY; CDR2 reads SVGEGT. The V gene lost 10 bases and the J gene lost 4 bases, with 19 bases spanning the gap. The CDR3 extends over 14 amino acids. The DNA for the CDR3 is TGTGCCACGTCCCCTGGGTTAAGAAGCACTGAAGCTTTCTTT. Translating it yields CATSPGLRSTEAFF.

Within the sample, this clonotype is medium-sized. The DNA of the CDR3 is TGTGCCAGCAGAGGGGGGCCGGGAGGCTACACCTTC. It is translated as CASRGGPGGYTF. J is TRBJ1-2 and V is TRBV12-3 or TRBV12-4; D may be TRBD1 (6 bases). V gave up 6 bases and J gave up 8 bases, with 13 bases separating them. The CDR3 is 12 residues long.

In this sample, this clonotype turned up a few times. The chain has TRBV19 and TRBJ2-3; D is possibly TRBD1 (6 bases). There are 14 residues in the CDR3. Looked up from germline, CDR1 is LNHDA and CDR2 is SQIVND (reference sequence). Trimming removed 2 bases at V and 14 bases at J, with 20 bases between. CDR3 coding DNA: TGTGCCAGTAGTATAACCGACAGGTCCTGGGTGCGGTATTTT. Translation gives CASSITDRSWVRYF.

This clonotype occurred many times. The chain links TRBV7-8 to TRBJ1-2; 12 nucleotides line up with TRBD1. Trimming at V came to 3 bases and at J to 4 bases, leaving 9 bases not matched to a gene. Germline CDR1 and CDR2: SGHVS and FQNEAQ. This CDR3 is 17 amino acids long. DNA for the CDR3: TGTGCCAGCAGCTTCCGGGACAGGGGGCATCGAAGCTATGGCTACACCTTC. It translates to CASSFRDRGHRSYGYTF.

By share of the sample, this clonotype is medium-sized. This chain links TRBV7-9 with TRBJ2-7; tentative D call: TRBD1 (6 bases). The V gene lost 3 bases and the J gene lost 1 base, with 10 bases spanning the gap. Germline V lookup: CDR1 SEHNR, CDR2 FQNEAQ (reference sequence). This CDR3 has 14 amino acids. Written as DNA, the CDR3 is TGTGCCAGCAGCTTGGACAGACCGTCCTACGAGCAGTACTTC. This translates into CASSLDRPSYEQYF.

This clonotype occurred many times. The V call is TRBV25-1, the J call TRBJ2-5; D gene unclear. The CDR3 consists of 11 residues. Germline CDR1 MGHDK, CDR2 SYGVNS. V was cut by 3 bases and J by 8 bases, with 7 bases left in between. The CDR3 coding sequence is TGTGCCAGCAGTGAGATCTTTACCCAGTACTTC. This sequence encodes CASSEIFTQYF. Using reference TRBV25-1 and TRBJ2-5 for the parts outside the CDR3, the full variable domain is EADIYQTPRYLVIGTGKKITLECSQTMGHDKMYWYQQDPGMELHLIHYSYGVNSTEKGDLSSESTVSRIRTEHFPLTLESARPSHTSQYLCASSEIFTQYFGPGTRLLVL.

This clonotype is judged medium-sized. The V call is TRBV7-7, the J call TRBJ1-3; 10 bases line up with TRBD1. Trimming at V came to 5 bases and at J to 7 bases, leaving 5 bases not matched to a gene. CDR1 is SSHAT, CDR2 FNYEAQ, per germline (reference sequence). CDR3 length: 14 residues. DNA of the CDR3: TGTGCCAGCAGCCGGGACAGGGGAGAGAACACCATATATTTT. Translation gives CASSRDRGENTIYF.

The V call is TRBV28, the J call TRBJ1-6; no reliable D call. V was trimmed by 2 bases and J by 0 bases, leaving 11 bases between them. Germline V gene lookup returns CDR1 MDHEN and CDR2 SYDVKM. The CDR3 is 17 residues long. Here the CDR3 DNA reads TGTGCCAGCAGTTTAGGTGGCTCGAGCTCCTATAATTCACCCCTCCACTTT. Protein: CASSLGGSSSYNSPLHF.

At least ten counts were recorded for this clonotype. CDR3 sequence (DNA): TGTGCCAGTAGTATTGGTGGGACCACCGGGGAGCTGTTTTTT. It specifies CASSIGGTTGELFF. J is TRBJ2-2 and V is TRBV19; D tentatively fits TRBD1 or TRBD2 (5 bases each). Per the germline V gene, CDR1 is LNHDA and CDR2 is SQIVND (reference sequence). The ends were cut back, 3 bases at V and 4 bases at J, with 9 bases in the middle. This CDR3 comprises 14 residues.

This clonotype was seen ten or more times. This rearrangement joins TRBV6-5 to TRBJ2-5, with D tentatively TRBD2 (5 bases). CDR1 and CDR2 (germline): MNHEY, SVGAGI. V was clipped by 7 bases and J by 9 bases, with 21 bases between them. This CDR3 region has 14 residues. CDR3 sequence (DNA): TGTGCCAGCATTAGCGCGGGCCCCGCCAGTGCCCAGTACTTC. It yields the protein CASISAGPASAQYF.

This clonotype occurred many times. The chain uses TRBV6-1 and TRBJ2-5; tentatively, D is TRBD2 (5 bases). The CDR3 is 15 amino acids. Trimming removed 4 bases from V and 10 bases from J, with 22 bases in between. Per the germline V gene, CDR1 is MNHNS and CDR2 is SASEGT. CDR3 nucleotides: TGTGCCAGCAGTGGGCTGGAGCGGAGTACAAGGGACCAGTACTTC. Its translation is CASSGLERSTRDQYF.

In this sample, this clonotype is medium-sized. This chain connects TRBV9 to TRBJ1-2, with 7 bases fitting TRBD1. The V gene's germline CDR1 is SGDLS and CDR2 YYNGEE. The V and J ends lost 4 bases and 9 bases, in that order; junction bases with no gene match: 15. The CDR3 consists of 15 residues. CDR3 amino acids: CASSINRGMEGRYTF. CDR3 sequence (DNA): TGTGCCAGCAGCATCAACAGGGGCATGGAGGGTCGCTACACCTTC. Filled out from reference TRBV9 and TRBJ1-2, the complete variable domain reads DSGVTQTPKHLITATGQRVTLRCSPRSGDLSVYWYQQSLDQGLQFLIQYYNGEERAKGNILERFSAQQFPDLHSELNLSSLELGDSALYFCASSINRGMEGRYTFGSGTRLTVV.

This clonotype has at least ten counts. The chain employs TRBV6-5 and TRBJ1-2; tentatively, D is TRBD1 (6 bases). V was cut by 0 bases and J by 9 bases, with 8 bases left in between. The CDR3 length is 12 residues. Germline loops: CDR1 MNHEY, CDR2 SVGAGI. The CDR3 sequence is CASSYSTGSYTF. The CDR3 bases are TGTGCCAGCAGTTACTCGACAGGCAGCTACACCTTC.

Relative to its sample, this clonotype is medium-sized. The V gene is TRBV5-1, the J gene TRBJ1-1; unclear D gene. Germline lookup yields CDR1 SGHRS and CDR2 YFSETQ. This CDR3 comprises 14 residues. V was pared by 2 bases and J by 6 bases, with 14 bases between. CDR3 residues: CASSFRRQPSEAFF. Here the CDR3 DNA reads TGCGCCAGCAGCTTCCGTCGGCAGCCCTCTGAAGCTTTCTTT.

Relative to its sample, this clonotype is medium-sized. The chain uses TRBV6-5 and TRBJ1-5; D is undetermined. The length of the CDR3 is 13 residues. The ends were cut back, 2 bases at V and 0 bases at J, with 2 bases in the middle. CDR1 is MNHEY, CDR2 SVGAGI, per germline. The CDR3: CASSYSSNQPQHF. CDR3 nucleotide sequence: TGTGCCAGCAGTTACAGTAGCAATCAGCCCCAGCATTTT.

This clonotype has at least ten counts. The chain recombines TRBV11-2 with TRBJ1-6; D not certain. CDR1 and CDR2 from the germline V gene are SGHAT and FQNNGV. The germline V and J ends were trimmed by 6 bases and 7 bases, with 13 bases remaining between them. This CDR3 is 14 amino acids long. CDR3 amino acids: CASRSEGGNSPLHF. In DNA form, the CDR3 reads TGTGCCAGCAGGTCAGAGGGAGGGAATTCACCCCTCCACTTT.

At least ten counts were recorded for this clonotype. The J gene is TRBJ1-6, the V gene TRBV20-1; a weak D match, TRBD1 (5 bases). The CDR3 consists of 15 residues. V gave up 3 bases and J gave up 5 bases, with 14 bases separating them. CDR1 and CDR2 (germline): DFQATT, SNEGSKA (reference sequence). The CDR3 region has the DNA TGCAGTGCTAGGCGAGGGGTTGAGGATAATTCACCCCTCCACTTT. Protein sequence: CSARRGVEDNSPLHF.

By sample share, this clonotype is medium-sized. The chain is built from TRBV30 and TRBJ2-2; D not certain. The CDR3 spans 13 residues. CDR1 GTSNPN and CDR2 SVGIG come from the germline V gene (reference sequence). V lost 3 bases, J lost 7 bases, and 12 bases lay in between. The CDR3 coding sequence is TGTGCCTGGAGAGGCAACACCGACGGGGAGCTGTTTTTT. Amino acids: CAWRGNTDGELFF.

In this sample, this clonotype turned up many times. The V and J genes are TRBV28 and TRBJ1-1; 9 bases match TRBD1. V gave up 6 bases and J gave up 8 bases; unmatched junction bases: 7. This CDR3 has 13 amino acids. Germline CDR1 reads MDHEN; CDR2 reads SYDVKM. In nucleotides, the CDR3 is TGTGCCAGCAGACGCCTCACAGGGGGCGAAGCTTTCTTT. This gives the protein CASRRLTGGEAFF.